This entry is about one T cell receptor beta chain. The sample comes from a study of technical replicates of blood from a few donors. Trimming cost V 4 bases and J 0 bases, with 11 bases left between them. The CDR3 runs to 15 residues. Germline CDR1 reads SGDLS; CDR2 reads YYNGEE. TCRdb's copy holds only in-frame clones and misses some; the assay was immunoSEQ multiplex PCR. The sample shows under 110,000 clones, roughly 95% of them seen only once. This sequence was found in a human donor in good health. The material sequenced was T cells isolated from PBMCs. The chain couples TRBV9 to TRBJ1-5, with D perhaps TRBD1 (5 bases). The CDR3 DNA reads TGTGCCAGCAGCCTGACAGTTAATAGCAATCAGCCCCAGCATTTT. It specifies CASSLTVNSNQPQHF.